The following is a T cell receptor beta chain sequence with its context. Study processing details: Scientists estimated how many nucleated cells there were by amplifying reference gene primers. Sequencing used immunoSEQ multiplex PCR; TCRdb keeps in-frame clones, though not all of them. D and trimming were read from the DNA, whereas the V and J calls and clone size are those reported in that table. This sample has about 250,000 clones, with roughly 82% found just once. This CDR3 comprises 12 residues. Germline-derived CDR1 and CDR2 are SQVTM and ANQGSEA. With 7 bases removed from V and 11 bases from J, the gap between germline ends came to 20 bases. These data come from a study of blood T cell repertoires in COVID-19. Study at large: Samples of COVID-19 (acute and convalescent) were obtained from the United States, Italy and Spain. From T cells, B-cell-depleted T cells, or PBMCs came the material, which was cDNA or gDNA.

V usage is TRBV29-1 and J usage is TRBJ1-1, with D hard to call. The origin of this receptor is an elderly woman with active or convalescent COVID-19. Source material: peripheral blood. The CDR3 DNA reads TGCAGCGCCTCCCCCGCGGTCGCAGTCGCTTTCTTT. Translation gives CSASPAVAVAFF.